This T cell receptor beta chain stems from a study of T cell responses to AZD1222 COVID-19 vaccine (dated by TCRdb to the early 2020s). As for the study more broadly: A total of just over 230 trial participants underwent TCR sequencing, of whom more than 200 had received two doses of AZD1222 and around 25 had received two doses of the MenACWY control vaccine. Enrollment into the trials was organized by age into subgroups of 18-55, 56-69 and 70-plus years, and those subgroups contained about 160, 30 and 59 TCR-sequenced participants, respectively.

The CDR3 regions of human TCRbeta chains were subjected to immunosequencing. The paper's processing steps were these. TCRs in the repertoires were matched against a reference library of SARS-CoV-2-specific TCRs that had been generated with the MIRA antigen-specificity platform. Breadth was defined as the fraction of unique TCRs that were SARS-CoV-2-associated. Depth was defined as the fraction of total T cells that were SARS-CoV-2-associated. Using the MIRA data, each spike-specific TCR was assigned both to the spike region to which the TCR was reactive and to a CD4 or CD8 class. Log10-transformed breadth and depth values were compared by one-way ANOVA with Sidak's multiple comparisons tests. The table comes from immuneACCESS by way of TCRdb, which keeps in-frame sequences with V and J called. Part of the clones is missing from these tables; in studies checked, under half for an unresolved V gene and the rest for unknown reasons. That table furnishes V, J and clone size, whereas the DNA furnished D and trimming. This sample gives 200,000 to 250,000 clones in total; approximately 94% of them show up just once. The ten largest account for around 1.7% of the sample.

The label giving this sample's time point can be read as: about 28 days (+/-7) after the second vaccine dose. The treatment or condition label of this sample denotes: meningococcal conjugate vaccine given as trial control. The vaccinee samples were drawn from two UK trials, COV001 and COV002, one of which was a single-blind randomized controlled phase 2/3 trial testing AZD1222 (ChAdOx1 nCoV-19) in healthy adults. Trial participant PBMC samples were collected at day 0 and day 28 after the second dose for TCRbeta chain sequencing. V loses 3 bases of germline sequence and J loses 8 bases, and the interval between the two ends is 16 bases. Inclusive of the bounding cysteine and phenylalanine, the CDR3 is 14 residues long. This entry keeps only the CDR3 DNA: 42 bases, framed from base 1. CDR1 and CDR2 (MNHNS, SASEGT) derive from the germline V gene. Notes on this clone: The antigen it binds to is not known. Qualities for individual bases were not recorded, and no much larger clone is one base off.

General conclusions and limits of the study: A significant rise in spike-specific TCR breadth and depth was observed after two AZD1222 doses relative to day 0 and relative to MenACWY recipients. In the small 56-69-year group, the increase in depth fell short of significance, most likely because of low power. Because no day 14 peak-response samples were available, the repertoires could be characterized only after the peak T cell response. Participants were mostly white British, with more females than males. The authors suggested clonal diversity may have been underestimated. Only a handful of AZD1222 recipients were SARS-CoV-2 seropositive at baseline, limiting conclusions about previously exposed vaccinees. Reportedly, almost half of the unique spike-specific TCRs recognized epitopes lying outside the regions that are mutated in the B.1.351 and B.1.1.7 variants. Vaccine-associated CD4 TCRs spanned the whole spike protein, with dominant responses in regions 160-218 and 743-854.

The sequence joins TRBV6-1 to TRBJ1-2; tentative D gene TRBD1, with 6 bases matching. This specimen consisted of peripheral blood, obtained 28 days after the second dose of the MenACWY control vaccine. The clonotype was recovered from an adult who received the MenACWY meningococcal vaccine as a control. The nucleotides read TGTGCCAGCAGTGAGTGGGACACCACCGGAGGCTACACCTTC. This encodes CASSEWDTTGGYTF.